The clone carrying this T cell receptor beta chain appeared a single time. Its matching antigen is unknown. Using immunoSEQ multiplex PCR, the repertoire was profiled, and TCRdb retains in-frame clones only, with some absent. In the table there are roughly 140,000 clones, about 91% of which are singletons. The V and J ends lost 0 bases and 1 base respectively, with 6 bases between them. This CDR3 region has 15 residues. CDR1 and CDR2 (germline): MGHRA, YSYEKL. The record originates from a study of T cell responses to AZD1222 COVID-19 vaccine. Study-level findings and limits: A reported finding is that nearly half of spike-specific TCRs target unmutated variant regions.

The sequence was collected from an adult in good health. Sequences were derived from peripheral blood, sampled on day 0 of AZD1222 vaccination. This rearrangement joins TRBV4-1 to TRBJ2-2, with D unclear. CDR3 coding DNA: TGCGCCAGCAGCCAAGAGCACAGGAACACCGGGGAGCTGTTTTTT. Protein: CASSQEHRNTGELFF.